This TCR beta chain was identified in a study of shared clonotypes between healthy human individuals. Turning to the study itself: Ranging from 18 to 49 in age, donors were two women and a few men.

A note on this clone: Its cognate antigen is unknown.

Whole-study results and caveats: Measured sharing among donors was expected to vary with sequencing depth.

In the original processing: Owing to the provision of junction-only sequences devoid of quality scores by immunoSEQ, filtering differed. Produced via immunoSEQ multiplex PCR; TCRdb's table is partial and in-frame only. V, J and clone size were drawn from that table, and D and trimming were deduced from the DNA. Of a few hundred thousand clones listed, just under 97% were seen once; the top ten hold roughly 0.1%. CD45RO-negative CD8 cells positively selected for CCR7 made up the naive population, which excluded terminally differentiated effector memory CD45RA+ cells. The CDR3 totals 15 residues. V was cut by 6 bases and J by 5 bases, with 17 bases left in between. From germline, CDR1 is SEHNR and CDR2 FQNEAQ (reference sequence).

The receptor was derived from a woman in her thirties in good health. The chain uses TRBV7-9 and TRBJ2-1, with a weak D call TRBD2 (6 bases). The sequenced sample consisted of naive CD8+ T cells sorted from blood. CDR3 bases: TGTGCCAGCAGTCGCCCCGGGGGACGGAACAATGAGCAGTTCTTC. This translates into CASSRPGGRNNEQFF. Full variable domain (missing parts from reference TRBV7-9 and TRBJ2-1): DTGVSQNPRHKITKRGQNVTFRCDPISEHNRLYWYRQTLGQGPEFLTYFQNEAQLEKSRLLSDRFSAERPKGSFSTLEIQRTEQGDSAMYLCASSRPGGRNNEQFFGPGTRLTVL.